The sequence of this T cell receptor (beta chain) was determined in a study of T cells in Graves' hyperthyroidism and ophthalmopathy. General study results and limits: In blood, most of the thyroid clonotypes expanded above 0.001 were also present.

The CDR3 sequence is 15 residues long. Germline assignment: CDR1 LGHDT and CDR2 YNNKEL (reference sequence). The junction had 7 bases not matched to a gene; V was cut back by 4 bases and J by 2 bases. Points on this clonotype: Its specificity is not known.

TCR beta CDR3 regions were amplified from RNA. TCR CDR3 underwent first-round RT-PCR with the HTBI primer set. In TCRdb, the multiplex PCR reads were re-called with MiXCR into one record per CDR3 protein. The sample yields some 400,000 distinct CDR3 sequences, about 19% seen once. The origin of this receptor is a woman under 30 with Graves' hyperthyroidism. The V call is TRBV3-1, the J call TRBJ2-7; TRBD1 aligns across 8 bases. The specimen sequenced was blood. CDR3 loop: CASSRGTGIPYEQYF. In DNA, the CDR3 is TGTGCCAGCAGCCGGGGGACAGGAATTCCCTACGAGCAGTACTTC.